This T cell receptor beta chain was obtained from a study of shared clonotypes between healthy human individuals. Overall study: The composition of the donors was a couple of women and a few men aged 18 to 49. Every donor yielded three CD4 naive, three CD4 memory, two CD8 naive and one CD8 memory plate. Study findings and constraints: Shared clonotypes: approximately 5% naive CD4, under 4% naive CD8, less than 2.5% memory CD4, under 0.45% memory CD8.

This CDR3 is built from 14 residues. Germline loops: CDR1 SGHVS, CDR2 FQNEAQ. The ends lost 8 bases at V and 8 bases at J; junction bases unmatched: 11. As handled by the study authors: Quality scores were absent from the junction-only immunoSEQ sequences, so filtering differed. The repertoire was sequenced with immunoSEQ multiplex PCR; TCRdb's copy has only in-frame clones and lacks some. V, J and clone size are those of that table, while D and trimming were read from the DNA. The sample contains around 340,000 clones, more than 60% of which appear only once. Comments on this clone: Its target is not known.

The V call is TRBV7-8, the J call TRBJ2-1; 8 nucleotides match TRBD1. The TCR sequence derives from a man between 25 and 39 years old in good health. The sample taken for sequencing was memory CD4+ T cells sorted from blood. Subset: CD45RA-negative fraction. In nucleotides, the CDR3 is TGTGCCAGCTTCCCCGGAACAGGGGGATATGAGCAGTTCTTC. Residues: CASFPGTGGYEQFF.